This T cell receptor (beta chain) was observed in a study of human T cells and chemical hapten exposure. Germline assignment: CDR1 DFQATT and CDR2 SNEGSKA (reference sequence). V was pared by 4 bases and J by 1 base, with 16 bases between. This CDR3 has 15 residues. TCRdb re-called the RACE reads through MiXCR, storing one row per CDR3 protein. The data show about 26,000 distinct CDR3 sequences, 8% to 10% seen once. This clonotype occurred many times. Time point in this sample: patch test 2, 6 weeks after DPC sensitization. Treatment indicated: therapeutic diphenylcyclopropenone sensitization with weekly scalp DPC.

V usage is TRBV20-1 and J usage is TRBJ1-1, with TRBD1 as a possible D gene (5 bases). The clonotype was recovered from a man younger than 40 with alopecia areata. Some clones in this sample may be carry-over from other donors' samples. The sample in question was whole blood, obtained in connection with sensitization to the hapten diphenylcyclopropenone (DPC). CDR3 in DNA: TGCAGTGCTACTGGGACGGCCATTAGGAACACTGAAGCTTTCTTT. As protein: CSATGTAIRNTEAFF.